One and the same sample provided the 20 T cell receptor beta chains below, sequenced in a study of cytomegalovirus exposure and HLA in healthy donors. In the PCR, 60 Vbeta and 13 Jbeta primers were used. Libraries were prepared by immunoSEQ multiplex PCR; TCRdb keeps only in-frame clonotypes and omits some of them. The data hold about 170,000 clones, with approximately 70% observed a single time. Sequenced: PBMCs. These receptors were obtained from a woman aged 18-30 years in good health and CMV-seropositive.

This clone was observed a few times. The rearrangement links TRBV10-3 to TRBJ1-6, with TRBD1 identical over 7 bases. Germline CDR1 reads ENHRY; CDR2 reads SYGVKD. The trim removed 9 bases at V and 4 bases at J, leaving 6 bases unmatched. The CDR3 covers 14 residues. CDR3 sequence (DNA): TGTGCCATTTGGCTGGGACAGTATAATTCACCCCTCCACTTT. Amino acids: CAIWLGQYNSPLHF.

The chain carries TRBV7-2 and TRBJ2-2, with a possible D match to TRBD1 (6 bases). This CDR3 contains 16 residues. Trimming stripped 1 base from V and 3 bases from J, with 12 bases between. CDR1 is SGHTA and CDR2 is FQGNSA in the germline V gene. CDR3 sequence: CASSLVGRGYTGELFF. In DNA, the CDR3 is TGTGCCAGCAGCTTAGTAGGCAGGGGATACACCGGGGAGCTGTTTTTT.

This clone appeared once. V and J are TRBV6-5 and TRBJ2-5; 7 bases agree with TRBD1. The ends lost 3 bases at V and 1 base at J; junction bases unmatched: 5. The germline CDR1 and CDR2 sequences are MNHEY and SVGAGI. This CDR3 contains 15 residues. The CDR3 reads CASSYKGTAQETQYF. CDR3 sequence (DNA): TGTGCCAGCAGTTATAAGGGGACAGCCCAAGAGACCCAGTACTTC.

The V and J genes are TRBV7-2 and TRBJ2-7; 9 nucleotides match TRBD1. V lost 5 bases to trimming and J lost 3 bases; unmatched junction nucleotides: 11. Per the germline V gene, CDR1 is SGHTA and CDR2 is FQGNSA. The CDR3 runs to 16 residues. CDR3 coding DNA: TGTGCCAGCAGCCGGGCCGGACAGGGGCAAATCTACGAGCAGTACTTC. Translation gives CASSRAGQGQIYEQYF.

This sequence joins TRBV7-3 and TRBJ2-3, with no clear D. V shed 4 bases and J shed 1 base, with 9 bases lying between them. Germline CDR1 SGHTA, CDR2 FQGTGA. The CDR3 is made up of 14 amino acids. The CDR3 region has the DNA TGTGCCAGCAGCTCTCGGCAGGGCACAGATACGCAGTATTTT. The encoded protein is CASSSRQGTDTQYF.

The J gene is TRBJ2-3, the V gene TRBV10-3; 8 bases map to TRBD2. J lost 5 bases, V lost 2 bases, and 6 bases had no gene match. The germline V gene has CDR1 ENHRY and CDR2 SYGVKD. The CDR3 sequence is 15 residues long. CDR3 sequence reads: CAISEVAGLVDTQYF. CDR3 sequence (DNA): TGTGCCATCAGTGAGGTAGCGGGGTTAGTAGATACGCAGTATTTT.

This chain uses TRBV4-3 with TRBJ1-2; maybe TRBD1 (6 bases). Germline lookup yields CDR1 LGHNA and CDR2 YSLEER. This CDR3 region has 15 residues. V gave up 1 base and J gave up 7 bases, with 16 bases separating them. The CDR3 sequence: CASSQADTGKGGYTF. The CDR3 DNA is TGCGCCAGCAGCCAAGCAGATACAGGGAAAGGTGGCTACACCTTC.

The J gene is TRBJ2-5, the V gene TRBV2; D not certain. Trimming took 1 base from V and 2 from J, leaving 8 bases between them. Germline-derived CDR1 and CDR2 are SNHLY and FYNNEI. CDR3 size: 14 residues. CDR3 in amino acids: CASSEGLNQETQYF. CDR3 nucleotides: TGTGCCAGCAGTGAAGGACTGAATCAAGAGACCCAGTACTTC.

This clone has a handful of counts. The V gene is TRBV9, the J gene TRBJ2-2, with a possible D match to TRBD1 (6 bases). V lost 0 bases and J lost 5, with 14 bases in between. In germline, CDR1 is SGDLS, CDR2 YYNGEE. The CDR3 has 16 residues. CDR3 in DNA: TGTGCCAGCAGCGTAGATGGGACAACGGGGACCGGGGAGCTGTTTTTT. It is translated as CASSVDGTTGTGELFF.

This chain joins TRBV12-5 and TRBJ1-1, with TRBD1 matching over 8 bases. J gave up 0 bases and V 0 bases, and 9 bases lay outside the gene matches. Germline V gene sequence: CDR1 LGHNT, CDR2 FRNRAP. This CDR3 contains 18 residues. The CDR3 coding sequence is TGTGCTAGTGGTTTGGTACTTGGACAGGGACCTTTGAACACTGAAGCTTTCTTT. Translation: CASGLVLGQGPLNTEAFF.

With regard to this clone: The same CDR3 arises from other DNA sequences in this sample as well. The rearrangement joins TRBV29-1 to TRBJ1-2; D perhaps matches TRBD1 (6 bases). This CDR3 contains 12 residues. Germline CDR1 is SQVTM and CDR2 is ANQGSEA. V lost 6 bases, J lost 2 bases, and 10 bases lay in between. CDR3 nucleotide sequence: TGCAGCGTAGGGGGGGGCAACTATGGCTACACCTTC. Encoded protein: CSVGGGNYGYTF.

This clone was counted between two and nine times. The J gene is TRBJ2-1, the V gene TRBV27; TRBD1 matches 9 bases. J lost 5 bases, V lost 6 bases, and 2 bases had no gene match. This CDR3 has 13 residues. From germline, CDR1 is MNHEY and CDR2 SMNVEV (reference sequence). The CDR3 DNA is TGTGCCAGCAGCTGGACAGGGGACAATGAGCAGTTCTTC. The encoded protein is CASSWTGDNEQFF.

V usage is TRBV15 and J usage is TRBJ2-5, with TRBD1 matching over 7 bases. The better agreement between TRBJ2-7 and the DNA end casts doubt on the J call. Germline V gene lookup returns CDR1 LNHNV and CDR2 YYDKDF (reference sequence). CDR3 length: 14 amino acids. The CDR3 is CATSMDRSSYEQYF. The CDR3, as DNA: TGTGCCACCAGCATGGACAGGAGTTCCTACGAGCAGTACTTC.

The chain combines TRBV15 with TRBJ1-2, with 10 bases aligning to TRBD1. J was trimmed by 8 bases and V by 3 bases; bases with no gene match: 6. The CDR3 extends over 14 amino acids. CDR1 LNHNV and CDR2 YYDKDF come from the germline V gene (reference sequence). As DNA, the CDR3 is TGTGCCACCAGCAGCGACAGGGGGCGACACGGCTACACCTTC. It codes for CATSSDRGRHGYTF.

The rearrangement links TRBV15 to TRBJ1-2; D might be TRBD1 (6 bases). This CDR3 has 14 residues. Trimming took off 2 bases at V and 5 bases at J, with 12 bases between the two ends. Germline V gives CDR1 LNHNV, CDR2 YYDKDF (reference sequence). The CDR3 loop is CATSRQGLLYGYTF. In DNA, the CDR3 is TGTGCCACCAGCAGACAGGGGCTATTGTATGGCTACACCTTC. Combining the CDR3 with reference TRBV15 and TRBJ1-2 gives the whole variable domain DAMVIQNPRYQVTQFGKPVTLSCSQTLNHNVMYWYQQKSSQAPKLLFHYYDKDFNNEADTPDNFQSRRPNTSFCFLDIRSPGLGDTAMYLCATSRQGLLYGYTFGSGTRLTVV.

This chain links TRBV19 with TRBJ1-1; 7 bases match TRBD1. This CDR3 comprises 11 residues. With 5 bases clipped from V and 12 bases from J, the junction kept 6 bases outside the gene matches. Per the germline V gene, CDR1 is LNHDA and CDR2 is SQIVND (reference sequence). CDR3 region: CASSPGQRTFF. CDR3 nucleotides: TGTGCCAGTAGTCCGGGACAGCGGACTTTCTTT.

The V gene is TRBV19, the J gene TRBJ1-2; 8 bases map to TRBD1. The CDR3 loop spans 15 amino acids. Germline V lookup: CDR1 LNHDA, CDR2 SQIVND (reference sequence). The junction had 6 bases not matched to a gene; V was cut back by 0 bases and J by 6 bases. The DNA of the CDR3 is TGTGCCAGTAGTATAGAAGGTACAGGGGGTGATGGCTACACCTTC. Amino acids: CASSIEGTGGDGYTF.

The chain recombines TRBV28 with TRBJ1-1; TRBD1 agrees at 7 bases. The CDR3 has 13 residues. V shed 6 bases and J 4 bases; nucleotides not matched to a gene: 5. The germline gives CDR1 MDHEN, CDR2 SYDVKM. The CDR3 is CASSEGTATEAFF. The CDR3 coding sequence is TGTGCCAGCAGCGAAGGGACAGCCACTGAAGCTTTCTTT.

V and J are TRBV7-9 and TRBJ2-5; D is undetermined. The end of the DNA is better explained by TRBJ2-7, so the J call may be wrong. This CDR3 contains 13 residues. CDR1 is SEHNR and CDR2 is FQNEAQ in the germline V gene (reference sequence). This CDR3 is CASSLGASSEQYF. In nucleotides, the CDR3 is TGTGCCAGCAGCTTAGGAGCGTCTTCCGAGCAGTACTTC.

J is TRBJ2-3 and V is TRBV19; D possibly corresponds to TRBD2 (6 bases). This CDR3 region has 14 residues. From germline, CDR1 is LNHDA and CDR2 SQIVND (reference sequence). Trimming removed 7 bases from V and 3 bases from J, with 14 bases in between. For the CDR3, the DNA is TGTGCCAGTACCCCCGGAGGGGAGACAGATACGCAGTATTTT. Amino acids: CASTPGGETDTQYF.